This TCR beta chain was profiled in a study of blood T cell repertoires in COVID-19. Across the study: Sources were T cells, B-cell-depleted T cells, or PBMCs; the material itself was cDNA or gDNA.

Participants came from some 23 US areas, aged roughly 18 to 90 years. Allocation to cohorts depended on clinical history reported by the participants. Cohort 3 recovery required two negative PCRs, clearance, or symptom resolution. V was pared by 5 bases and J by 6 bases, with 13 bases of the junction left unmatched. The germline V gene encodes CDR1 SGHTA and CDR2 FQGNSA. There are 18 residues in the CDR3. Clones were read by immunoSEQ multiplex PCR, and TCRdb kept only the in-frame ones, dropping some. This table holds 170,000 or so clones, 87% found once. The sample was PBMCs or T cells enriched from blood (not recorded which). V is TRBV7-2 and J is TRBJ2-3; TRBD2 agrees at 14 bases. The clonotype was recovered from a woman in her forties or fifties who had recovered from COVID-19. Here the CDR3 DNA reads TGTGCCAGCAGCCAATGGACTAGCGGGAGGACATCGAGGGATACGCAGTATTTT. Its protein product is CASSQWTSGRTSRDTQYF.